This TCR beta chain is from a study of human T cells and chemical hapten exposure (dated by TCRdb to the early 2020s). Background on the whole study: For sensitization, 2% DPC in acetone was applied to a 2 cm by 2 cm area of upper inner arm skin. Patients additionally received weekly therapeutic DPC doses to the scalp throughout the roughly 26-week study period. Patch testing was performed on the upper back with Finn chambers containing 0.01% DPC, and the patch tests were scored after 6 days according to International Contact Dermatitis Research Group standards. The patient cohort, mostly female, included alopecia areata with under or over 50% scalp involvement, alopecia totalis and alopecia universalis. Libraries were pooled for sequencing, and per-sample TCR yields varied mainly because of small differences in library volumes within the pool. This study followed changes in the peripheral blood TCR repertoire in vivo during primary and secondary sensitization of alopecia patients to the hapten diphenylcyclopropenone (DPC). Blood was sampled from patients pre-sensitization (week 0) and at 2, 6 and about 24 weeks after DPC sensitization. Twenty-nine alopecia patients provided blood for TCR sequencing at one to four time points (pre-sensitization, 2, 6 and 24 weeks). The research as a whole found: After repeated subsampling, changes were observed in the strength of the expansion versus patch-test correlation and in the threshold at which the correlation became significant. Because all patients had alopecia, a presumed autoimmune disease, the immune response of the patients might differ from that of healthy individuals. Expanded TCRs formed significantly more large CDR3 similarity clusters than pre-sensitization or healthy control sets, consistent with antigen-driven responses. The number of TCRs above 1 in 1000 frequency did not change with DPC sensitization; there was no evidence of global repertoire structure alterations. The number of PT1 expanded TCRs positively correlated with patch test score, significant at thresholds 8, 16 and 32 but not 4.

The CDR3 sequence holds 12 residues, the cysteine and phenylalanine included. Of the read, only the CDR3 DNA is kept; its 36 bases are in frame from base 1. This clonotype came up many times. What antigen it recognizes has not been identified. Base qualities are missing; no much larger clone stands one base away. According to the study, the label for this sample's time point signals: patch test 2, 6 weeks after DPC sensitization. The sample's treatment or condition label, in plain terms: therapeutic diphenylcyclopropenone sensitization with weekly scalp DPC. At each patch-test visit, blood was drawn before the patch test was applied. To be eligible, patients had to be aged 18 to 70, diagnosed with alopecia and judged suitable for DPC therapy, while pregnant patients were excluded. Total RNA was extracted from unfractionated whole blood that had been collected in Tempus Blood RNA tubes. The library was made by RACE. The listed sequencing device is NextSeq 500. Library preparation attached unique molecular identifiers to individual cDNA molecules for quantitative, reproducible TCR counting. Both TCR alpha and TCR beta chains were sequenced from each blood RNA sample. From the authors' description of their analysis: A median of approximately 96,000 TCRs per sample was observed, with a range of about 23,224 to 690,600. V, J and CDR3 annotation of the TCR reads was performed with the Decombinator software suite. To make PS versus PT1 abundance plots, every sample was subsampled to the same number of TCRs (28,000). TCRs were defined as expanded if absent before sensitization and observed at least eight times at the 2-week time point. The public reads were reprocessed in TCRdb via fastp at Q25 and MiXCR, keeping in-frame beta chains. One record per CDR3 amino acid sequence lists the most common genes and DNA. TCRdb, not the authors, supplied the V and J calls. Within this sample are hundreds of thousands of distinct CDR3 sequences, with around 6% of them counted one time only. The top ten clones comprise about 5.6% of the sample.

This clonotype was obtained from a woman younger than 30 with alopecia areata. Some clones in this sample may be carry-over from other donors' samples. The chain links TRBV12-3 or TRBV12-4 with TRBJ1-2; TRBD1 could be the D gene, as 6 bases match. The input for sequencing was whole blood, taken in connection with sensitization to the hapten diphenylcyclopropenone (DPC). In nucleotides, the sequence is TGTGCAGAACACAGGGTTAACTATGGCTACACCTTC. Translated, this gives CAEHRVNYGYTF.